The rows below give T cell receptor beta chains drawn from one sample of a study of T cell changes during pregnancy in multiple sclerosis. Generated by immunoSEQ multiplex PCR, the TCRdb table keeps only in-frame clones and is missing some. The sample carries about 80,000 clones, about 94% recorded once. The starting material was peripheral blood, obtained in the third trimester of pregnancy. Receptors were obtained from a female donor with multiple sclerosis, enrolled in a pregnancy study. Both conserved end residues are part of each CDR3. The D gene is left open where the match is weak. Not every row has a clone size; where given, it reads once, few, many or a size class.

j_gene: TRBJ2-5
abundance: once
v_gene: TRBV28
d_gene: -
CDR3aa: CASSSHPDLVGGETQYF
CDR3nt: TGTGCCAGCAGTTCCCATCCCGACTTGGTGGGGGGAGAGACCCAGTACTTC

j_gene: TRBJ2-3
abundance: -
v_gene: TRBV6-4
d_gene: TRBD2
CDR3aa: CASSENSGASTDTQYF
CDR3nt: TGTGCCAGCAGTGAAAATAGCGGGGCTAGCACAGATACGCAGTATTTT

j_gene: TRBJ1-1
abundance: few
v_gene: TRBV5-1
d_gene: -
CDR3aa: CASSQGIEAFF
CDR3nt: TGCGCCAGCAGCCAGGGAATTGAAGCTTTCTTT

j_gene: TRBJ1-6
abundance: once
v_gene: TRBV7-9
d_gene: -
CDR3aa: CASSGSRVGNSPLHF
CDR3nt: TGTGCCAGCAGCGGAAGTCGGGTTGGGAATTCACCCCTCCACTTT

j_gene: TRBJ1-2
abundance: -
v_gene: TRBV4-1
d_gene: -
CDR3aa: CASSQVNGYGGYTF
CDR3nt: TGCGCCAGCAGCCAAGTAAACGGGTATGGTGGCTACACCTTC

j_gene: TRBJ2-7
abundance: once
v_gene: TRBV5-1
d_gene: -
CDR3aa: CASSPARVSYEQYF
CDR3nt: TGCGCCAGCAGTCCTGCCAGGGTAAGCTACGAGCAGTACTTC

j_gene: TRBJ1-5
abundance: -
v_gene: TRBV19
d_gene: TRBD1
CDR3aa: CASSTPGQGSNQPQHF
CDR3nt: TGTGCCAGTAGTACCCCGGGACAGGGCTCCAATCAGCCCCAGCATTTT

j_gene: TRBJ1-2
abundance: once
v_gene: TRBV5-4
d_gene: TRBD1
CDR3aa: CASSLDADRANYGYTF
CDR3nt: TGTGCCAGCAGCTTGGATGCCGACAGGGCTAACTATGGCTACACCTTC

j_gene: TRBJ1-1
abundance: -
v_gene: TRBV18
d_gene: TRBD1
CDR3aa: CASSPPDRGANTEAFF
CDR3nt: TGTGCCAGCTCCCCACCGGACAGGGGGGCGAACACTGAAGCTTTCTTT

j_gene: TRBJ2-2
abundance: -
v_gene: TRBV10-3
d_gene: -
CDR3aa: CAIREDSTNTGELFF
CDR3nt: TGTGCCATCAGAGAAGACAGTACGAACACCGGGGAGCTGTTTTTT

j_gene: TRBJ1-4
abundance: -
v_gene: TRBV2
d_gene: -
CDR3aa: CASILNGGTNEKLFF
CDR3nt: TGTGCCAGCATTTTAAACGGGGGGACAAATGAAAAACTGTTTTTT

j_gene: TRBJ2-1
abundance: -
v_gene: TRBV13
d_gene: TRBD2
CDR3aa: CASSQPGTSGEYNEQFF
CDR3nt: TGTGCCAGCAGCCAACCAGGGACTAGCGGGGAATACAATGAGCAGTTCTTC

j_gene: TRBJ1-1
abundance: -
v_gene: TRBV5-1
d_gene: -
CDR3aa: CASSLGGEAFF
CDR3nt: TGCGCCAGCAGCTTGGGAGGTGAAGCTTTCTTT

j_gene: TRBJ1-1
abundance: -
v_gene: TRBV20-1
d_gene: -
CDR3aa: CTTVRTEAFF
CDR3nt: TGCACGACTGTGAGGACTGAAGCTTTCTTT

j_gene: TRBJ2-1
abundance: -
v_gene: TRBV7-6
d_gene: TRBD2
CDR3aa: CASSSPRELAGDNEQFF
CDR3nt: TGTGCCAGCAGCTCCCCGCGGGAGCTAGCGGGGGACAATGAGCAGTTCTTC

j_gene: TRBJ2-3
abundance: -
v_gene: TRBV19
d_gene: -
CDR3aa: CASSNGRGMNTQYF
CDR3nt: TGTGCCAGTAGTAATGGGCGGGGCATGAATACGCAGTATTTT

j_gene: TRBJ1-5
abundance: -
v_gene: TRBV1
d_gene: -
CDR3aa: CTSSFPGQLAYSNQPQHF
CDR3nt: TGCACCAGCAGCTTCCCGGGACAGCTAGCTTATAGCAATCAGCCCCAGCATTTT

j_gene: TRBJ2-3
abundance: -
v_gene: TRBV7-6
d_gene: -
CDR3aa: CASSLRGGADTQYF
CDR3nt: TGTGCCAGCAGCTTGAGGGGGGGCGCAGATACGCAGTATTTT

j_gene: TRBJ1-1
abundance: -
v_gene: TRBV19
d_gene: -
CDR3aa: CASSGGAEAFF
CDR3nt: TGTGCCAGTAGTGGGGGGGCTGAAGCTTTCTTT

j_gene: TRBJ2-5
abundance: -
v_gene: TRBV7-8
d_gene: -
CDR3aa: CASSLDLTPGGETQYF
CDR3nt: TGTGCCAGCAGCTTAGACCTGACTCCTGGGGGGGAGACCCAGTACTTC

j_gene: TRBJ2-7
abundance: -
v_gene: TRBV30
d_gene: -
CDR3aa: CAWNGGALSYEQYF
CDR3nt: TGTGCCTGGAATGGGGGGGCTTTGTCCTACGAGCAGTACTTC

j_gene: TRBJ1-5
abundance: -
v_gene: TRBV19
d_gene: -
CDR3aa: CASSIVRGGNQPQHF
CDR3nt: TGTGCCAGTAGTATAGTGCGGGGAGGCAATCAGCCCCAGCATTTT

j_gene: TRBJ2-7
abundance: -
v_gene: TRBV14
d_gene: -
CDR3aa: CASSQGAGTYEQYF
CDR3nt: TGTGCCAGCAGCCAAGGGGCAGGTACCTACGAGCAGTACTTC

j_gene: TRBJ2-1
abundance: -
v_gene: TRBV2
d_gene: -
CDR3aa: CASRTEAISSYNEQFF
CDR3nt: TGTGCCAGCAGGACTGAAGCGATTAGCTCCTACAATGAGCAGTTCTTC

j_gene: TRBJ1-3
abundance: -
v_gene: TRBV13
d_gene: TRBD1
CDR3aa: CASSLEQGKTGNTIYF
CDR3nt: TGTGCCAGCAGCTTAGAACAGGGGAAGACTGGAAACACCATATATTTT

j_gene: TRBJ2-6
abundance: -
v_gene: TRBV6-4
d_gene: -
CDR3aa: CASSDGQSPSGANVLTF
CDR3nt: TGTGCCAGCAGTGACGGACAGTCCCCCTCTGGGGCCAACGTCCTGACTTTC

j_gene: TRBJ2-1
abundance: -
v_gene: TRBV5-4
d_gene: -
CDR3aa: CASSLELGDNEQFF
CDR3nt: TGTGCCAGCAGCTTGGAGCTCGGAGACAATGAGCAGTTCTTC

j_gene: TRBJ2-7
abundance: -
v_gene: TRBV5-4
d_gene: TRBD2
CDR3aa: CASSAGVGAGKEEQYF
CDR3nt: TGTGCCAGCAGCGCTGGGGTTGGAGCGGGGAAAGAGGAGCAGTACTTC

j_gene: TRBJ2-7
abundance: once
v_gene: TRBV6-5
d_gene: -
CDR3aa: CASSQGTYEQYF
CDR3nt: TGTGCCAGCTCCCAGGGGACCTACGAGCAGTACTTC

j_gene: TRBJ2-7
abundance: -
v_gene: TRBV7-9
d_gene: -
CDR3aa: CASSLVRFGGSYEQYF
CDR3nt: TGTGCCAGCAGCTTAGTAAGATTTGGGGGCAGCTACGAGCAGTACTTC

j_gene: TRBJ1-5
abundance: -
v_gene: TRBV7-8
d_gene: TRBD1
CDR3aa: CASSVGTGMNQPQHF
CDR3nt: TGTGCCAGCAGCGTAGGGACAGGGATGAATCAGCCCCAGCATTTT

j_gene: TRBJ2-7
abundance: -
v_gene: TRBV20-1
d_gene: -
CDR3aa: CSAGQPYEQYF
CDR3nt: TGCAGTGCCGGACAGCCCTACGAGCAGTACTTC

j_gene: TRBJ1-1
abundance: -
v_gene: TRBV7-6
d_gene: -
CDR3aa: CASSLGGGNTEAFF
CDR3nt: TGTGCCAGCAGCTTAGGGGGGGGGAACACTGAAGCTTTCTTT